This section outlines one TCR beta chain sequence together with its context. This sample was taken from a study of PD-1 blockade in classical Hodgkin lymphoma. Data came from immunoSEQ multiplex PCR; TCRdb stores just in-frame clones and leaves some out. In the table there are about 40,000 clones, 80% to 90% of which are singletons. The CDR3 sequence is 14 residues long. Trimming pared 2 bases from V and 4 bases from J, leaving 7 bases between. Germline V lookup: CDR1 SGHRS, CDR2 YFSETQ. Each of the patients experienced relapse following autologous stem cell transplantation, and their brentuximab vedotin exposure differed.

Sequencing was performed on peripheral blood mononuclear cells (PBMCs), taken at baseline. The chain combines TRBV5-1 with TRBJ2-6, with D hard to call. The sequence was obtained from a human donor with classical Hodgkin lymphoma. The CDR3 region has the DNA TGCGCCAGCAGCTTAGACACCGGGGCCAACGTCCTGACTTTC. It is translated as CASSLDTGANVLTF.